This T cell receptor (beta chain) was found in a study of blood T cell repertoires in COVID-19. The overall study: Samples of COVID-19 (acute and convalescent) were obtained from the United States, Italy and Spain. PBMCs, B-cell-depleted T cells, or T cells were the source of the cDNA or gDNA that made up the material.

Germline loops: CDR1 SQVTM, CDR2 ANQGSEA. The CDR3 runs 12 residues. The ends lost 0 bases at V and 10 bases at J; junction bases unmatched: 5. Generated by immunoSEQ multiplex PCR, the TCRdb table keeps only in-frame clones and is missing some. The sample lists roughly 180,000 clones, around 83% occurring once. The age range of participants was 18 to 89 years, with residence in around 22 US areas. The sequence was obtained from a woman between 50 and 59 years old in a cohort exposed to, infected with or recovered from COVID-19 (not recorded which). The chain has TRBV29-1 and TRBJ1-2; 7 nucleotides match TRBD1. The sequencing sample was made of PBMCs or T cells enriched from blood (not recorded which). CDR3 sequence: CSVEDDRASYTF. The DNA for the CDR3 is TGCAGCGTTGAAGATGACAGGGCGTCCTACACCTTC.